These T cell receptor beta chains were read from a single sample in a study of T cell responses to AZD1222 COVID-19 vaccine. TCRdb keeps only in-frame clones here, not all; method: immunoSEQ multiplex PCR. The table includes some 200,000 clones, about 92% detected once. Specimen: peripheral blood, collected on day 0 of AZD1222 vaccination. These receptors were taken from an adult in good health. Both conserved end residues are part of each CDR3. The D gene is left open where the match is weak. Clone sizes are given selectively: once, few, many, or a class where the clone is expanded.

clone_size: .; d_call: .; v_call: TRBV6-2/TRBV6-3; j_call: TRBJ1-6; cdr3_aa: CASSSRDVPLHF; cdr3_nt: TGTGCCAGCAGTTCACGGGATGTGCCCCTCCACTTT
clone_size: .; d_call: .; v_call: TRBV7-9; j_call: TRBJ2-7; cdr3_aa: CASGGVSYEQYF; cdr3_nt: TGTGCCTCCGGAGGGGTCTCCTACGAGCAGTACTTC
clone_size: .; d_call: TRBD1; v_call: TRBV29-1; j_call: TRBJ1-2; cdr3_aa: CSVGSGGNYGYTF; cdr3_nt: TGCAGCGTTGGCTCAGGGGGTAACTATGGCTACACCTTC
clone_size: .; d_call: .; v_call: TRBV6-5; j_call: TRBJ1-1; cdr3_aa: CASSKFRDTEAFF; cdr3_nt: TGTGCCAGCAGTAAATTTCGCGACACTGAAGCTTTCTTT
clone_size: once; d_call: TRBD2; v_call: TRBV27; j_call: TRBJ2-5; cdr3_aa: CASRRETSGIGETQYF; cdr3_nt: TGTGCCAGCAGAAGGGAGACTAGCGGGATAGGGGAGACCCAGTACTTC
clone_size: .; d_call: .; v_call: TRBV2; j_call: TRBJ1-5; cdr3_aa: CASSPSGGQSNQPQHF; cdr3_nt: TGTGCCAGCAGTCCCTCCGGGGGGCAGAGCAATCAGCCCCAGCATTTT
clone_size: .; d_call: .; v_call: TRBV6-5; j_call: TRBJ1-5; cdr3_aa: CASSLTRVDQPQHF; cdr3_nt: TGTGCCAGCAGTTTAACCAGGGTTGATCAGCCCCAGCATTTT
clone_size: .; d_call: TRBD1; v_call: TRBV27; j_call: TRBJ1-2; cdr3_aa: CASSPGQGAGYGYTF; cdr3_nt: TGTGCCAGCAGTCCTGGACAGGGGGCTGGCTATGGCTACACCTTC
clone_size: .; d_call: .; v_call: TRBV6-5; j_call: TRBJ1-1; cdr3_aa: CASSYSGRNGAFF; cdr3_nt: TGTGCCAGCAGTTACTCGGGACGGAATGGAGCTTTCTTT
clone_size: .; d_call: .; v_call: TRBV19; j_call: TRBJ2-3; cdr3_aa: CASSPWLYTDTQYF; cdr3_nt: TGTGCCAGTAGTCCGTGGCTATACACAGATACGCAGTATTTT
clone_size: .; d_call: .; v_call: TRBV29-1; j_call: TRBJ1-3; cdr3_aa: CSVEAGSSGNTIYF; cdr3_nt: TGCAGCGTTGAGGCCGGGAGCTCTGGAAACACCATATATTTT
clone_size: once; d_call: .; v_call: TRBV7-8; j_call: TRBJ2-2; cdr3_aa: CASSLPPGGHTGELFF; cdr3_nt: TGTGCCAGCAGCTTACCCCCGGGGGGCCATACCGGGGAGCTGTTTTTT
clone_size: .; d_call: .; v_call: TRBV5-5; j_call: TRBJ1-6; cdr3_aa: CASSLVSEPLHF; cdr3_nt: TGTGCCAGCAGCTTGGTTTCTGAGCCCCTCCACTTT
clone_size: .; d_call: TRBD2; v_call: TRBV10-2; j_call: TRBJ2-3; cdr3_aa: CASRKLAGGGDTQYF; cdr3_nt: TGCGCCAGCAGAAAACTAGCGGGGGGTGGAGATACGCAGTATTTT
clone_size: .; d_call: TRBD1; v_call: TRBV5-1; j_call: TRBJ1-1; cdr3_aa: CASSWGQGQSPHTEAFF; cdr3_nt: TGCGCCAGCAGCTGGGGACAGGGGCAAAGCCCCCACACTGAAGCTTTCTTT
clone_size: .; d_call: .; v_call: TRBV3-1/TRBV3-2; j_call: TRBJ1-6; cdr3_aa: CASSQMEPGSPLHF; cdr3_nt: TGTGCCAGCAGCCAAATGGAGCCGGGGTCACCCCTCCACTTT
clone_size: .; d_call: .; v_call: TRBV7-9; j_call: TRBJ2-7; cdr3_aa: CASSLNYEQYF; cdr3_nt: TGTGCCAGCAGCTTAAACTACGAGCAGTACTTC
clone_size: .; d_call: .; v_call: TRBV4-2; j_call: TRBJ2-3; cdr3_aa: CASSQAWGTDTQYF; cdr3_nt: TGTGCCAGCAGCCAAGCGTGGGGCACAGATACGCAGTATTTT
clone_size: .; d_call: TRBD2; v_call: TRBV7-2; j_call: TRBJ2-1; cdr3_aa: CASSLGVGTSRYNEQFF; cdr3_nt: TGTGCCAGCAGCTTAGGGGTAGGGACTAGCAGGTACAATGAGCAGTTCTTC
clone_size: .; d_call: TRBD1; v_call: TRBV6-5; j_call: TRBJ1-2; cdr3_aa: CASSAGTGNNYGYTF; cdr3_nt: TGTGCCAGCAGCGCCGGGACAGGGAACAACTATGGCTACACCTTC
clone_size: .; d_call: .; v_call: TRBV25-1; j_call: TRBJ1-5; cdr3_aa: CASSAAGGNQPQHF; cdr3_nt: TGTGCCAGCAGTGCTGCAGGGGGCAATCAGCCCCAGCATTTT
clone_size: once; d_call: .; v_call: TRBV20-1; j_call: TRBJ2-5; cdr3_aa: CSASVGAGEETQYF; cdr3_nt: TGCAGTGCTAGTGTCGGGGCAGGGGAAGAGACCCAGTACTTC
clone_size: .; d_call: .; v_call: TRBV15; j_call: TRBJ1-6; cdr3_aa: CATSRASWDNSPLHF; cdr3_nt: TGTGCCACCAGCAGAGCTTCTTGGGATAATTCACCCCTCCACTTT
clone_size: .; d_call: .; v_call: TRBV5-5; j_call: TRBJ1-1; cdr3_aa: CASSLGGMNTEAFF; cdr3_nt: TGTGCCAGCAGCTTGGGAGGCATGAACACTGAAGCTTTCTTT
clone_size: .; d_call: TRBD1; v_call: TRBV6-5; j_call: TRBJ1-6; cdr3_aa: CASSRDRANSPLHF; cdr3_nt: TGTGCCAGCAGCCGGGACAGGGCTAATTCACCCCTCCACTTT
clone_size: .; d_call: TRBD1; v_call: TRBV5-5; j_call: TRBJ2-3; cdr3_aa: CASDDRGTDTQYF; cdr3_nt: TGTGCCAGCGACGACAGGGGCACAGATACGCAGTATTTT
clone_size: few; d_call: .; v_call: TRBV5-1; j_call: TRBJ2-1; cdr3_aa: CASSLRAGSSYNEQFF; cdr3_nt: TGCGCCAGCAGCTTGAGGGCGGGGAGCTCCTACAATGAGCAGTTCTTC
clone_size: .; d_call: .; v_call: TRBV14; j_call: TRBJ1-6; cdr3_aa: CASSQRPRTLNSPLHF; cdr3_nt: TGTGCCAGCAGCCAAAGACCCCGGACACTTAATTCACCCCTCCACTTT
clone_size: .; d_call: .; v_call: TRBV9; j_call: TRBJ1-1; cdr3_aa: CASSVGTENTEAFF; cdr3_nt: TGTGCCAGCAGCGTAGGGACAGAGAACACTGAAGCTTTCTTT
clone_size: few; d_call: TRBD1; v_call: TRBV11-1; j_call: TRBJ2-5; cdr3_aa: CASSLDRQETQYF; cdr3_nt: TGTGCCAGCAGCTTGGACAGGCAAGAGACCCAGTACTTC
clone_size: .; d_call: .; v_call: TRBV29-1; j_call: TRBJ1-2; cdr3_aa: CSVPHTVNYGYTF; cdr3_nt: TGCAGCGTTCCCCACACCGTCAACTATGGCTACACCTTC
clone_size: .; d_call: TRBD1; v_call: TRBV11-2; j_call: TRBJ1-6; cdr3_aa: CASSLVRDRNSPLHF; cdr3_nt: TGTGCCAGCAGCTTAGTAAGGGACAGGAATTCACCCCTCCACTTT
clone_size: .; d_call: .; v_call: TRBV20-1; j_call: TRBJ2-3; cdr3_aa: CSSSPASDTQYF; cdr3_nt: TGCAGTTCTAGTCCCGCCTCGGATACGCAGTATTTT
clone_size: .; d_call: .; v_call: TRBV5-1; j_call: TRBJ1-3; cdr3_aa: CASSLTGTRYSGNTIYF; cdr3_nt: TGCGCCAGCAGCCTCACCGGGACGCGATACTCTGGAAACACCATATATTTT
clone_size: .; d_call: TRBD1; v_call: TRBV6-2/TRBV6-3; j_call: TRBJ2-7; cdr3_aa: CASSSPLDRGLRAQYF; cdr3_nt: TGTGCCAGCAGTTCGCCCCTGGACAGGGGTCTACGTGCGCAGTACTTC
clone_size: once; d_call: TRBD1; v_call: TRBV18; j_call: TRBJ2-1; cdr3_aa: CASSPPSQGAVNEQFF; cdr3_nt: TGTGCCAGCTCACCACCGTCACAGGGGGCTGTCAATGAGCAGTTCTTC
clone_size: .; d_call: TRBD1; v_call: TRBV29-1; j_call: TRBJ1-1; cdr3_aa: CSVSGGAYTEAFF; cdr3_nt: TGCAGCGTCTCAGGGGGCGCGTACACTGAAGCTTTCTTT
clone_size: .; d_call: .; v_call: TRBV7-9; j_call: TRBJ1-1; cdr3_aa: CASSLETNTEAFF; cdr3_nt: TGTGCCAGCAGCTTAGAGACAAACACTGAAGCTTTCTTT
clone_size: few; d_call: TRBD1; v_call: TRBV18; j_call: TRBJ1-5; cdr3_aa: CASSPQTGATSNQPQHF; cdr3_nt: TGTGCCAGCTCACCGCAGACAGGGGCGACTAGCAATCAGCCCCAGCATTTT
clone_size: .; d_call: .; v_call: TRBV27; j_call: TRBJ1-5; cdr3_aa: CASRSILTSNQPQHF; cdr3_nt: TGTGCCAGCCGTAGCATCTTGACCAGCAATCAGCCCCAGCATTTT
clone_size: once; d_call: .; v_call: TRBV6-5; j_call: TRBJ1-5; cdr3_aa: CASSYEGGQGDQPQHF; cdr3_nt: TGTGCCAGCAGTTACGAGGGGGGGCAGGGCGATCAGCCCCAGCATTTT